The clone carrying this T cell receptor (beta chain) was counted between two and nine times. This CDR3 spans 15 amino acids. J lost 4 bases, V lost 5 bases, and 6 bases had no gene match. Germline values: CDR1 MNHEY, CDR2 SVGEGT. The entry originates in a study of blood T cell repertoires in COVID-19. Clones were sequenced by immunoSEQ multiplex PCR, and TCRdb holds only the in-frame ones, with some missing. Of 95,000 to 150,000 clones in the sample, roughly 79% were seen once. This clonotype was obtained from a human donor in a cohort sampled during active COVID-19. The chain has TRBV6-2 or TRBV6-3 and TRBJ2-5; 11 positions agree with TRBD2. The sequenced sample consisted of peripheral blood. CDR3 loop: CASSVTGTSGETQYF. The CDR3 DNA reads TGTGCCAGCAGTGTCACCGGGACTAGCGGAGAGACCCAGTACTTC.